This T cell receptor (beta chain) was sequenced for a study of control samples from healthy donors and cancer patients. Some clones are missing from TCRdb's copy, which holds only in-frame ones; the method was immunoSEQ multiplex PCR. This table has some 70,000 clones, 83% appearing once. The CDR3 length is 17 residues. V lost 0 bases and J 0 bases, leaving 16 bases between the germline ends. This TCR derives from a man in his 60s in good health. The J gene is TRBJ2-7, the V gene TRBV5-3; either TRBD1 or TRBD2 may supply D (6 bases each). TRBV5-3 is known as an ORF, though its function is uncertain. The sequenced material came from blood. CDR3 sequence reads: CARSLAPRDKSSYEQYF. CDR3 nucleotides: TGTGCCAGAAGCTTGGCTCCGCGGGACAAGAGCTCCTACGAGCAGTACTTC.